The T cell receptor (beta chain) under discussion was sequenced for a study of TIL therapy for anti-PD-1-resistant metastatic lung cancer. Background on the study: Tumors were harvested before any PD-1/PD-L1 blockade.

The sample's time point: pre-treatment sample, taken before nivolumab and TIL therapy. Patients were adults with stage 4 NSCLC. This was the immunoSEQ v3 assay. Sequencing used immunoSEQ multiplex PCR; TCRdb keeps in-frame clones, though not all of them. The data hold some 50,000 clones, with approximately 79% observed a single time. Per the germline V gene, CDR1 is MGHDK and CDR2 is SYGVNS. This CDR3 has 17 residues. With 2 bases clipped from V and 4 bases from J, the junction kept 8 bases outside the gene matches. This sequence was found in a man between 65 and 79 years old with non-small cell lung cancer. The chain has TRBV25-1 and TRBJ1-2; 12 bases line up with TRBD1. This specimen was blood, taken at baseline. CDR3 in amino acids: CASSELGDRGPGYGYTF. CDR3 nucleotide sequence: TGTGCCAGCAGTGAACTGGGGGACAGGGGGCCAGGCTATGGCTACACCTTC.